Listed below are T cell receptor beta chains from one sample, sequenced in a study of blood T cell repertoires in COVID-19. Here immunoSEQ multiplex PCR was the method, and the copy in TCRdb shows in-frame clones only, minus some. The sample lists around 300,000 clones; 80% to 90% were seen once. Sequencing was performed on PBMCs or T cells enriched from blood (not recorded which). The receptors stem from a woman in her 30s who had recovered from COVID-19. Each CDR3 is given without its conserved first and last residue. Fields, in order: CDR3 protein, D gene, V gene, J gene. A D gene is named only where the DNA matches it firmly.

ASRAAARMYQETQY	-	TRBV5-1	TRBJ2-5
ASSPGLAPYDEQF	TRBD2	TRBV11-2	TRBJ2-1
ASSFGQGATNEKLF	TRBD1	TRBV5-1	TRBJ1-4
ASSPSPIRSPYGYT	-	TRBV11-1	TRBJ1-2
AIIGGTGELF	-	TRBV10-3	TRBJ2-2
ASSNGDRVRMSTEAF	TRBD1	TRBV5-1	TRBJ1-1
ASSQDRTGTPHYGYT	-	TRBV4-3	TRBJ1-2
ASSRGGDLITEAF	-	TRBV5-5	TRBJ1-1
ASSLEGVGLGEQY	-	TRBV25-1	TRBJ2-7
SASSGGVGNTIY	TRBD1	TRBV20-1	TRBJ1-3
ASSQDPGGANYGYT	-	TRBV4-1	TRBJ1-2
ASSQESSGGAAYNEQF	TRBD2	TRBV3-1/TRBV3-2	TRBJ2-1
ASRALAGITDTQY	-	TRBV6-4	TRBJ2-3
ASSSPTGLYGYT	TRBD1	TRBV7-2	TRBJ1-2
ASSNLNTGGAEKLF	TRBD1	TRBV5-5	TRBJ1-4
ATSRDGTYGYT	-	TRBV15	TRBJ1-2
ASSETGETGYEQY	TRBD1	TRBV6-5	TRBJ2-7
ATSDRGYEQF	-	TRBV24-1	TRBJ2-1
ASSLASGENYGYT	-	TRBV7-9	TRBJ1-2
ASMGGGTQETQY	TRBD2	TRBV6-5	TRBJ2-5
ASSPLGMRGRYGYT	-	TRBV18	TRBJ1-2
ASSSGKGRQPQH	-	TRBV10-1	TRBJ1-5
ASSPWTGNYGYT	-	TRBV28	TRBJ1-2
ATSESRGAGETQY	-	TRBV24-1	TRBJ2-5